This T cell receptor beta chain was recorded in a study of control samples from healthy donors and cancer patients. Per germline, CDR1 SGHNT and CDR2 YYREEE (reference sequence). This CDR3 is 19 amino acids long. The J segment lost 12 bases and the V segment lost 0 bases, leaving 19 bases of the junction unmatched. Assay: immunoSEQ multiplex PCR; the TCRdb copy retains only in-frame clones and omits some. The sample lists 50,000 to 70,000 clones, approximately 86% occurring once. This chain uses TRBV5-4 with TRBJ2-6; 9 bases match TRBD1. The clonotype comes from a man aged 45-65 years in good health. The sample consisted of blood. This CDR3 reads CASSLGLRDGTGRTSVLTF. The CDR3 nucleotides are TGTGCCAGCAGCTTGGGGTTACGGGATGGGACAGGGCGGACCTCCGTCCTGACTTTC.